Presented here are 29 T cell receptor beta chains from one specimen sequenced in a study of shared clonotypes between healthy human individuals. In the naive CD8 group, cells lacked CD45RO and were positively selected for CCR7, so terminally differentiated effector memory CD45RA+ cells were left out. Clones were sequenced by immunoSEQ multiplex PCR, and TCRdb holds only the in-frame ones, with some missing. The repertoire holds more than 600,000 clones, about 90% seen once, with 24% in the top ten. Sequenced sample: naive CD8+ T cells sorted from blood. The receptors come from a man aged 25 to 45 in good health.

J is TRBJ2-7 and V is TRBV30, with 7 bases matching TRBD2. CDR1 and CDR2 (germline): GTSNPN, SVGIG (reference sequence). The CDR3 length is 13 residues. J was trimmed by 5 bases and V by 2 bases; bases with no gene match: 6. The DNA for the CDR3 is TGTGCCTGGAGTCTCAGCGGGAAGGACGAGCAGTACTTC. Translation gives CAWSLSGKDEQYF.

This sequence joins TRBV29-1 and TRBJ2-7; TRBD2 matches at 8 bases. Germline V gives CDR1 SQVTM, CDR2 ANQGSEA. The CDR3 runs 15 residues. Germline trimming cut 0 bases from V and 0 bases from J; bases unmatched to any gene: 4. The CDR3 sequence: CSVEDPGTSSYEQYF. The CDR3 DNA follows: TGCAGCGTTGAAGATCCAGGGACTAGCTCCTACGAGCAGTACTTC.

V gene TRBV6-1 combines with J gene TRBJ2-7; 14 bases fit TRBD2. Trimming cost V 1 base and J 6 bases; bases outside gene matches: 11. The CDR3 has 18 amino acids. Germline assignment: CDR1 MNHNS and CDR2 SASEGT. The CDR3 DNA sequence: TGTGCCAGCAGTGAAGGAGGGACTAGCGGGAGTATGGTCTCCGAGCAGTACTTC. It is translated as CASSEGGTSGSMVSEQYF.

This chain connects TRBV27 to TRBJ2-5; 8 nucleotides agree with TRBD1. CDR3 size: 15 residues. V gave up 5 bases and J gave up 4 bases; unmatched junction bases: 9. CDR1 MNHEY and CDR2 SMNVEV come from the germline V gene (reference sequence). CDR3: CASSDRGDGAETQYF. The DNA for the CDR3 is TGTGCCAGCAGTGACAGGGGAGATGGGGCAGAGACCCAGTACTTC.

Comments on this clone: Different DNA sequences within this sample yield the same CDR3. The genes are TRBV19 and TRBJ2-1; TRBD1 or TRBD2 may be the D gene (5 bases each). Between the trimmed V and J ends, which lost 1 base and 6 bases, there was a span of 10 bases. Looked up from germline, CDR1 is LNHDA and CDR2 is SQIVND (reference sequence). The CDR3 totals 14 residues. CDR3 amino acids: CASSIGDRPNEQFF. The CDR3 nucleotides are TGTGCCAGTAGTATAGGGGACCGCCCCAATGAGCAGTTCTTC.

This chain joins TRBV7-6 and TRBJ2-3; the match to TRBD1 covers 7 bases. With V trimmed by 3 bases and J by 2 bases, 11 bases remained unmatched. This CDR3 contains 17 residues. Germline V CDR1 and CDR2: SGHVS, FNYEAQ. The CDR3 DNA reads TGTGCCAGCAGCTTTCATAAACAGGGGAGAAACACAGATACGCAGTATTTT. Translating gives CASSFHKQGRNTDTQYF.

The rearrangement joins TRBV13 to TRBJ1-2; 7 bases agree with TRBD1. The CDR3 length is 13 residues. V was clipped by 4 bases and J by 4 bases; unmatched bases: 3. In germline, CDR1 is PRHDT, CDR2 FYEKMQ (reference sequence). This CDR3 reads CASSSGTVYGYTF. The DNA of the CDR3 is TGTGCCAGCAGCTCCGGGACAGTCTATGGCTACACCTTC. Variable domain in full (rest from reference TRBV13 and TRBJ1-2): AAGVIQSPRHLIKEKRETATLKCYPIPRHDTVYWYQQGPGQDPQFLISFYEKMQSDKGSIPDRFSAQQFSDYHSELNMSSLELGDSALYFCASSSGTVYGYTFGSGTRLTVV.

The rearrangement joins TRBV29-1 to TRBJ2-1; D gene unclear. The CDR3 length is 14 residues. Germline V gene lookup returns CDR1 SQVTM and CDR2 ANQGSEA. The V and J ends lost 2 bases and 9 bases respectively, with 17 bases between them. The DNA of the CDR3 is TGCAGCGTTGAAAGAGAGAATTTAAGGACTGAGCAGTTCTTC. It specifies CSVERENLRTEQFF.

The chain uses TRBV7-2 and TRBJ1-2; 10 positions agree with TRBD1. The length of the CDR3 is 16 residues. CDR1 is SGHTA, CDR2 FQGNSA, per germline. V was pared by 4 bases and J by 4 bases, with 9 bases of the junction left unmatched. DNA of the CDR3: TGTGCCAGCAGCTCCACACCGGGACAGGGGATCTATGGCTACACCTTC. It encodes CASSSTPGQGIYGYTF.

The chain recombines TRBV2 with TRBJ2-5; D call uncertain. Germline V gives CDR1 SNHLY, CDR2 FYNNEI. V lost 1 base and J lost 5, with 5 bases in between. This CDR3 has 12 residues. Written as DNA, the CDR3 is TGTGCCAGCAGTGAAGGAAGCGAGACCCAGTACTTC. It specifies CASSEGSETQYF.

The chain employs TRBV14 and TRBJ2-1, with TRBD2 identical over 8 bases. The CDR3 is 14 residues long. With V trimmed by 3 bases and J by 3 bases, 1 base remained unmatched. Germline assignment: CDR1 SGHDN and CDR2 FVKESK. CDR3 DNA sequence: TGTGCCAGCAGCCATAGCGGGAACTACAATGAGCAGTTCTTC. This encodes CASSHSGNYNEQFF.

This chain connects TRBV28 to TRBJ2-5; D may be TRBD1 (5 bases). Trimming shortened V by 2 bases and J by 1 base, and 14 bases separated the two germline ends. There are 16 residues in the CDR3. Per the germline V gene, CDR1 is MDHEN and CDR2 is SYDVKM. This CDR3 is CASSLVGPIFQETQYF. The CDR3, as DNA: TGTGCCAGCAGTTTAGTGGGGCCCATATTCCAAGAGACCCAGTACTTC.

The genes are TRBV27 and TRBJ1-2; 9 nucleotides line up with TRBD1. V lost 4 bases and J lost 8; bases outside the gene matches: 8. The CDR3 extends over 14 amino acids. Germline V gene data show CDR1 as MNHEY and CDR2 as SMNVEV (reference sequence). The CDR3 bases are TGTGCCAGCAGTTATAAGGACAGGGGATTCGGCTACACCTTC. It encodes CASSYKDRGFGYTF.

In DNA, the CDR3 is TGCAGCGTTGAAGGACACGGGAGCTCCATTACCGGGGAGCTGTTTTTT. Residues: CSVEGHGSSITGELFF. This chain uses TRBV29-1 with TRBJ2-2; a weak D match, TRBD2 (6 bases). This CDR3 has 16 residues. V gave up 1 base and J gave up 5 bases, with 17 bases separating them. Germline CDR1 is SQVTM and CDR2 is ANQGSEA.

The sample holds one count of this clone. This chain joins TRBV30 and TRBJ2-2; D not certain. CDR1 is GTSNPN and CDR2 is SVGIG in the germline V gene (reference sequence). V lost 5 bases and J 4 bases, leaving 5 bases between the germline ends. The CDR3 length is 11 residues. The CDR3: CAWGRTGELFF. As DNA, the CDR3 is TGTGCCTGGGGACGCACCGGGGAGCTGTTTTTT.

The chain recombines TRBV27 with TRBJ2-3; the match to TRBD1 covers 7 bases. V lost 5 bases to trimming and J lost 1 base; unmatched junction nucleotides: 6. The CDR3 extends over 15 amino acids. Germline V lookup: CDR1 MNHEY, CDR2 SMNVEV (reference sequence). For the CDR3, the DNA is TGTGCCAGCAGTCTAGGCGGACAGGGCACAGATACGCAGTATTTT. Translated, it gives CASSLGGQGTDTQYF.

The chain carries TRBV29-1 and TRBJ2-7; D gene ambiguous. Germline lookup yields CDR1 SQVTM and CDR2 ANQGSEA. Trimming removed 6 bases at V and 4 bases at J, with 16 bases between. The CDR3 length is 13 residues. Here the CDR3 DNA reads TGCAGCGTCGAGGCCGCCGGAGTTTACGAGCAGTACTTC. Translating gives CSVEAAGVYEQYF.

The rearrangement uses TRBV9 and TRBJ1-1, with D possibly TRBD1 on 5 matching bases. This CDR3 has 16 amino acids. V lost 4 bases and J 2 bases, leaving 18 bases between the germline ends. From germline, CDR1 is SGDLS and CDR2 YYNGEE. The CDR3 DNA sequence: TGTGCCAGCAGCCCGTCTGGTGGGGGGTCTAACACTGAAGCTTTCTTT. Protein sequence: CASSPSGGGSNTEAFF. Based on the CDR3 plus reference TRBV9 and TRBJ1-1, the full variable domain is DSGVTQTPKHLITATGQRVTLRCSPRSGDLSVYWYQQSLDQGLQFLIQYYNGEERAKGNILERFSAQQFPDLHSELNLSSLELGDSALYFCASSPSGGGSNTEAFFGQGTRLTVV.

The V and J genes are TRBV27 and TRBJ2-1, with 9 nucleotides matching TRBD2. V lost 3 bases and J lost 6; bases outside the gene matches: 6. This CDR3 comprises 15 residues. Germline CDR1 MNHEY, CDR2 SMNVEV (reference sequence). The DNA for the CDR3 is TGTGCCAGCAGTTTTTTCGGGACTAGCATCAATGAGCAGTTCTTC. Protein: CASSFFGTSINEQFF.

J is TRBJ2-5 and V is TRBV7-9, with 7 bases aligning to TRBD2. The CDR3 extends over 14 amino acids. Germline trimming cut 3 bases from V and 5 bases from J; bases unmatched to any gene: 6. Germline-derived CDR1 and CDR2 are SEHNR and FQNEAQ (reference sequence). The CDR3 is CASSFGGLRETQYF. DNA of the CDR3: TGTGCCAGCAGCTTCGGGGGGTTAAGGGAGACCCAGTACTTC.

The V gene is TRBV5-1, the J gene TRBJ2-5; 7 nucleotides agree with TRBD1. V trimming: 0 bases; J trimming: 5 bases; junction bases outside the gene matches: 10. CDR1 and CDR2 (germline): SGHRS, YFSETQ. The CDR3 sequence is 16 residues long. As DNA, the CDR3 is TGCGCCAGCAGCTTGGCCCTAGGGGGCAGGGGCGAGACCCAGTACTTC. This translates into CASSLALGGRGETQYF.

The V and J genes are TRBV27 and TRBJ2-1, with TRBD2 as a possible D gene (5 bases). The V end lost 3 bases, the J end lost 12 bases, and 18 bases lay between the germline ends. The CDR3 consists of 14 residues. Germline-derived CDR1 and CDR2 are MNHEY and SMNVEV (reference sequence). CDR3 bases: TGTGCCAGCAGTTTTCTTGATGGTTCCCGGGGGCAGTTCTTC. Its translation: CASSFLDGSRGQFF.

The chain's CDR3 is CASSPYSELTSKQFF. DNA of the CDR3: TGCGCCAGCAGCCCCTACTCCGAGTTGACTAGTAAGCAGTTCTTC. The chain is built from TRBV4-1 and TRBJ2-1, with D possibly being TRBD2 (6 bases). This CDR3 contains 15 residues. Trimming removed 4 bases from V and 11 bases from J, with 21 bases in between. Germline V lookup: CDR1 MGHRA, CDR2 YSYEKL.

The rearrangement uses TRBV29-1 and TRBJ2-7; 14 bases are a match to TRBD2. The J segment lost 3 bases and the V segment lost 4 bases, leaving 8 bases of the junction unmatched. This CDR3 is 16 amino acids long. CDR1 SQVTM and CDR2 ANQGSEA come from the germline V gene. The CDR3: CSVVWGTSGRFYEQYF. CDR3 nucleotides: TGCAGCGTTGTATGGGGGACTAGCGGGAGATTCTACGAGCAGTACTTC.

This chain joins TRBV23-1 and TRBJ2-5, with TRBD2 as a possible D gene (5 bases). TRBV23-1 is assigned to the ORF class and has an uncertain function. CDR3 length: 14 residues. Trimming removed 8 bases from V and 1 base from J, with 14 bases in between. In DNA, the CDR3 is TGCGCCAGCCCTGATCGGAGCGGCCAAGAGACCCAGTACTTC. This translates into CASPDRSGQETQYF.

The chain joins TRBV4-1 to TRBJ1-1, with D unresolved. Germline V gene lookup returns CDR1 MGHRA and CDR2 YSYEKL. Trimming stripped 4 bases from V and 1 base from J, with 13 bases between. This CDR3 comprises 15 residues. CDR3 coding DNA: TGCGCCAGCAGCCCCCGCGAGAGTTCGAACACTGAAGCTTTCTTT. It yields the protein CASSPRESSNTEAFF.

In its sample, this clone was seen once. The J gene is TRBJ2-7, the V gene TRBV19; D unclear. CDR1 and CDR2 from the germline V gene are LNHDA and SQIVND (reference sequence). This CDR3 region has 14 residues. Trimming removed 4 bases from V and 2 bases from J, with 12 bases in between. CDR3 protein: CASSTWPVAYEQYF. The CDR3 DNA reads as TGTGCCAGTAGTACCTGGCCAGTAGCCTACGAGCAGTACTTC.

This chain links TRBV5-1 with TRBJ2-2; 7 bases map to TRBD1. Germline V gene sequence: CDR1 SGHRS, CDR2 YFSETQ. V lost 5 bases and J lost 3; bases outside the gene matches: 10. The CDR3 sequence is 16 residues long. The CDR3 loop is CASSLGTVSHTGELFF. The CDR3 coding sequence is TGCGCCAGCAGTCTTGGGACAGTTAGTCACACCGGGGAGCTGTTTTTT.

The gene calls are TRBV19 and TRBJ1-2; D is unclear. V shed 1 base and J shed 4 bases, with 10 bases lying between them. This CDR3 is built from 14 residues. In germline, CDR1 is LNHDA, CDR2 SQIVND (reference sequence). The CDR3: CASSIGHLGYGYTF. The CDR3 coding sequence is TGTGCCAGTAGTATAGGGCATCTCGGCTATGGCTACACCTTC.